This TCR beta chain was captured in a study of cytomegalovirus exposure and HLA in healthy donors. Primers for the PCR totalled 60 Vbeta and 13 Jbeta. TCRdb's copy holds only in-frame clones and misses some; the assay was immunoSEQ multiplex PCR. The table lists just over 150,000 clones, around 74% of them singletons. J was trimmed by 2 bases and V by 4 bases; bases with no gene match: 1. This CDR3 spans 14 amino acids. Per germline, CDR1 SEHNR and CDR2 FQNEAQ (reference sequence). V usage is TRBV7-9 and J usage is TRBJ2-7; 11 nucleotides align to TRBD1. The sequence was collected from a female donor in good health and CMV-seronegative. Sequencing was carried out using PBMCs. DNA of the CDR3: TGTGCCAGCAGCTCGGGACAGGGGGCCTACGAGCAGTACTTC. Residues: CASSSGQGAYEQYF. The full variable domain, rest sourced from reference TRBV7-9 and TRBJ2-7, is DTGVSQNPRHKITKRGQNVTFRCDPISEHNRLYWYRQTLGQGPEFLTYFQNEAQLEKSRLLSDRFSAERPKGSFSTLEIQRTEQGDSAMYLCASSSGQGAYEQYFGPGTRLTVT.